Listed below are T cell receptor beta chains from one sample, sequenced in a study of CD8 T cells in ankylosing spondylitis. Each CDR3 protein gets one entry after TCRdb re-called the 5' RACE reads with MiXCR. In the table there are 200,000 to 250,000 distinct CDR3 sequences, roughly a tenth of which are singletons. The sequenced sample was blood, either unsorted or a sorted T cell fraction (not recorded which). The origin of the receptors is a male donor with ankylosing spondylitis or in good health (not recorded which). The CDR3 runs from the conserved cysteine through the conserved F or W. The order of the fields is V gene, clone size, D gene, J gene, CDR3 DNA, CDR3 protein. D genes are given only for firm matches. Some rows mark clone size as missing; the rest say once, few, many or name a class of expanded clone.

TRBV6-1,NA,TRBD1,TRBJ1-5,TGTGCCAGCAGCTCCCGGGACAGGGAAAGGCATCAGCCCCAGCATTTT,CASSSRDRERHQPQHF
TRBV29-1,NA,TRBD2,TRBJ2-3,TGCAGCGTCAGGATAGGGACTAGCGGGGGCGCAGATACGCAGTATTTT,CSVRIGTSGGADTQYF
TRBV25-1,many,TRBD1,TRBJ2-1,TGTGCCAGCAGTGAAGGACAGGGCTCCTACAATGAGCAGTTCTTC,CASSEGQGSYNEQFF
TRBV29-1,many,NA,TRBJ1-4,TGCAGCGGCGGTTCGGAAAAACTGTTTTTT,CSGGSEKLFF
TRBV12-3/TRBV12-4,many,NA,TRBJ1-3,TGTGCCAGCAGGTTCAGCATCTCTGGAAACACCATATATTTT,CASRFSISGNTIYF
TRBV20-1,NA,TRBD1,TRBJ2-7,TGCAGTGCTGCAGCCGGGACAGGGTTGAGGGAGCAGTACTTC,CSAAAGTGLREQYF
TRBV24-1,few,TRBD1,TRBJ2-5,TGTGCCACCAGTGATTTGCGAGGGACAGGGGGCCTGGAGACCCAGTACTTC,CATSDLRGTGGLETQYF
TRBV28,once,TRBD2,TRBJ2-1,TGTGCCAGCAGTTTGAGGCTAGCGGGGGGGGATGAGGAGCAGTTCTTC,CASSLRLAGGDEEQFF
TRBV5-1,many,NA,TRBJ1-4,TGCGCCAGCAGCTCGGACGGCAAGGAAAAACTGTTTTTT,CASSSDGKEKLFF
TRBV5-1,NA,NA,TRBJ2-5,TGCGCCAGCAGCAGGCAGGGTACGGGTCAAATCGAGACCCAGTACTTC,CASSRQGTGQIETQYF
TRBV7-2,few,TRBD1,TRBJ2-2,TGTGCCAGCAGCAAACGACAGGGGGCGTACACCGGGGAGCTGTTTTTT,CASSKRQGAYTGELFF
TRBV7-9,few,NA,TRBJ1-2,TGTGCCAGCAGCAGCGGGACCTCTACTAACTATGGCTACACCTTC,CASSSGTSTNYGYTF
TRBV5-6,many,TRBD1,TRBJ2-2,TGTGCCAGCAGCCATAACCGGGACAGGGGGACCGGGGAGCTGTTTTTT,CASSHNRDRGTGELFF
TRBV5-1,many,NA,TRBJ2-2,TGCGCCAGCAGCGTCGTACTCACCGGGGAGCTGTTTTTT,CASSVVLTGELFF
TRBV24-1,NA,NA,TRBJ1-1,TGTGCCACCAGTGGGTCCCCGGAGAACACTGAAGCTTTCTTT,CATSGSPENTEAFF
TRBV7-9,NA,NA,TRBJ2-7,TGTGCCAGCAGTTTGCAAATGGACAGTTCCTACGAGCAGTACTTC,CASSLQMDSSYEQYF
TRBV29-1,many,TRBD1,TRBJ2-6,TGCAGCGTCACAACCTTCGACAGGGCTTCTGGGGCCAACGTCCTGACTTTC,CSVTTFDRASGANVLTF
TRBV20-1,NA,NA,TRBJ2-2,TGCAGTGCCCCCCAGGGGGGGGCGAACACCGGGGAGCTGTTTTTT,CSAPQGGANTGELFF
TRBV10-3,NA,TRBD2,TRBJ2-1,TGTGCCATCAGTGAGTCAGGCAGCGGGGGGGCCGGTGAGCAGTTCTTC,CAISESGSGGAGEQFF
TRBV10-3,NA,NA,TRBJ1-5,TGTGCCATCAGTGAGGGGGTGAATCAGCCCCAGCATTTT,CAISEGVNQPQHF
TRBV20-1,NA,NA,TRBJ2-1,TGCAGTGCTAGAGGGACAGTCGAAAGTGAGCAGTTCTTC,CSARGTVESEQFF
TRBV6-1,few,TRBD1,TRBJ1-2,TGTGCCAGCAGAACCTTGGGACAGGCCTCGGAGGGCTACACCTTC,CASRTLGQASEGYTF
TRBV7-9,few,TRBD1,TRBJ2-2,TGTGCCAGCAGCTCAGTTCTGGGACAGGGGAACACCGGGGAGCTGTTTTTT,CASSSVLGQGNTGELFF